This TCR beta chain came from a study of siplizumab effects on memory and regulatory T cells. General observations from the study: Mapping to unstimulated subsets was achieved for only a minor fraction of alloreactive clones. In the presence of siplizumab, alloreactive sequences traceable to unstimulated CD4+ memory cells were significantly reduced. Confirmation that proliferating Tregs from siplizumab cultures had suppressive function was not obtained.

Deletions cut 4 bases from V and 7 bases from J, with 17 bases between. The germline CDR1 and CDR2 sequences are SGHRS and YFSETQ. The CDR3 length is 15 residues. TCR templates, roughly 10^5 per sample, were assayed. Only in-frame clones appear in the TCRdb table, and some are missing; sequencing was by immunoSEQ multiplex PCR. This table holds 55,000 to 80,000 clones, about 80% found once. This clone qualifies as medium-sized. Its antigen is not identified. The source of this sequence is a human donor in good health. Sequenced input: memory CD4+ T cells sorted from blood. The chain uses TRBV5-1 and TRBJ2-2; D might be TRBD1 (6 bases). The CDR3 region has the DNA TGCGCCAGCAGCCCTGGGTCAGGGGTGATCGGGGAGCTGTTTTTT. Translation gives CASSPGSGVIGELFF.